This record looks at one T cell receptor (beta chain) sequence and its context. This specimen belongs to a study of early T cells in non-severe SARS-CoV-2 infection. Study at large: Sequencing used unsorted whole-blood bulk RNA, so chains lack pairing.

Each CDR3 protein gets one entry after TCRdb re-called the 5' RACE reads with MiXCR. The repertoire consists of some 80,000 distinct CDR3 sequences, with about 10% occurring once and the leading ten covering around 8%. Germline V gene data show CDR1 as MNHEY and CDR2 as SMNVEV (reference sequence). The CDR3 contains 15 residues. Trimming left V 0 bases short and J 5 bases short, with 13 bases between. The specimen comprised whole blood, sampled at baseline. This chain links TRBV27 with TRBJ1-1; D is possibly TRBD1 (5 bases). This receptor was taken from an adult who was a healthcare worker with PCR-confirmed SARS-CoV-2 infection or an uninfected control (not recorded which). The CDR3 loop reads CASSLSIGALTEAFF. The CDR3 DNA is TGTGCCAGCAGTTTATCGATCGGGGCGCTGACTGAAGCTTTCTTT.